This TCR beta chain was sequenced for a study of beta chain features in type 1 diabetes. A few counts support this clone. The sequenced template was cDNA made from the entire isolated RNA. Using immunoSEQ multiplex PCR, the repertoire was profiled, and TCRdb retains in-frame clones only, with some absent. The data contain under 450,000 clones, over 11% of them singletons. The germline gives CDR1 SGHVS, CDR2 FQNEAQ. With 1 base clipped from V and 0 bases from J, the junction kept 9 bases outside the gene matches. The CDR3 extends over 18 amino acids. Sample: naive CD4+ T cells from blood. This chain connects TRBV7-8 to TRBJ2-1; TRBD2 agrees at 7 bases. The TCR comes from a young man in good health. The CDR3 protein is CASSLVASGGFSYNEQFF. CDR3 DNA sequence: TGTGCCAGCAGCTTAGTTGCTAGCGGTGGGTTCTCCTACAATGAGCAGTTCTTC.